This T cell receptor (beta chain) was identified during a study of blood T cell repertoires in COVID-19. Study in general: PBMCs, B-cell-depleted T cells, or T cells were the source of the cDNA or gDNA that made up the material.

As originally analysed: Counts of nucleated cells, estimated from reference gene primer amplification, were obtained. This table comes from immunoSEQ multiplex PCR, and its TCRdb copy is limited to in-frame clones, with some not included. That table gives V, J and clone size, and the DNA gave D and trimming. The data hold over 70,000 clones, with about 90% observed a single time. There are 13 residues in the CDR3. The germline CDR1 and CDR2 sequences are MNHEY and SVGAGI. Trimming took 2 bases from V and 7 from J, leaving 8 bases between them. The genes are TRBV6-5 and TRBJ2-2; TRBD2 might be the D (6 bases). The sample comprised peripheral blood. This receptor was identified in an elderly man with acute or convalescent COVID-19. The CDR3 DNA follows: TGTGCCAGCAGTTACGGGGGGAACGGGGAGCTGTTTTTT. Amino acids: CASSYGGNGELFF.